The 2 T cell receptor beta chains in this list originate from one sample, sequenced in a study of cytomegalovirus exposure and HLA in healthy donors. Both 60 Vbeta primers and 13 Jbeta primers went into the PCR. The table came from immunoSEQ multiplex PCR; TCRdb's copy has only in-frame clones and leaves some out. The sample yields 40,000 or so clones, 66% seen once. Sequenced sample: PBMCs. The receptors shown here come from a man in his fifties in good health and CMV-seropositive.

The chain couples TRBV5-1 to TRBJ2-6, with D possibly being TRBD1 (6 bases). This CDR3 is built from 16 residues. Trimming took off 2 bases at V and 2 bases at J, with 11 bases between the two ends. CDR1 is SGHRS and CDR2 is YFSETQ in the germline V gene. CDR3 in DNA: TGCGCCAGCAGCTTACAGGGAGAGGCTGGGGCCAACGTCCTGACTTTC. Protein product: CASSLQGEAGANVLTF.

In its sample, this clone was seen a few times. The rearrangement joins TRBV5-1 to TRBJ2-3; 7 bases align to TRBD2. CDR1 and CDR2 from the germline V gene are SGHRS and YFSETQ. The CDR3 loop spans 14 amino acids. The J segment lost 4 bases and the V segment lost 0 bases, leaving 2 bases of the junction unmatched. CDR3 residues: CASSLDAGADTQYF. CDR3 coding DNA: TGCGCCAGCAGCTTGGACGCGGGGGCAGATACGCAGTATTTT. Full variable domain (rest looked up from reference TRBV5-1 and TRBJ2-3): KAGVTQTPRYLIKTRGQQVTLSCSPISGHRSVSWYQQTPGQGLQFLFEYFSETQRNKGNFPGRFSGRQFSNSRSEMNVSTLELGDSALYLCASSLDAGADTQYFGPGTRLTVL.